This record concerns one T cell receptor (beta chain) sequence. The data stem from a study of blood T cell repertoires in COVID-19. Per the study methods: Quantification of nucleated cells was approximated via reference gene primer amplification. Data came from immunoSEQ multiplex PCR; TCRdb stores just in-frame clones and leaves some out. V and J calls and clone size are those listed in that table; D and trimming were worked out from the DNA. The table has about 210,000 clones, 75% to 90% seen once. CDR3 length equals 16 residues. The V end lost 4 bases, the J end lost 8 bases, and 23 bases lay between the germline ends. The germline V gene has CDR1 MNHEY and CDR2 SVGAGI.

This sequence originates from a woman in her thirties or forties with acute or convalescent COVID-19. Sequencing used peripheral blood. The V call is TRBV6-5, the J call TRBJ1-2; D is uncertain. This chain's CDR3 is CASSSPRNGEVGGYTF. The CDR3 DNA reads as TGTGCCAGCAGTTCCCCAAGGAATGGGGAGGTCGGAGGCTACACCTTC.